What follows is one T cell receptor (beta chain) and its context. Its target is not known. This table comes from immunoSEQ multiplex PCR, and its TCRdb copy is limited to in-frame clones, with some not included. The data show 2 million to 2.5 million clones, with approximately 93% seen just once and about 0.39% held by the top ten. The germline gives CDR1 GTSNPN, CDR2 SVGIG (reference sequence). This CDR3 is built from 13 residues. Deletions cut 5 bases from V and 7 bases from J, with 15 bases between. The source of the sample is a study of shared clonotypes between healthy human individuals. Study-wide background: Contributing individuals were two females and three males aged 18 to 49.

Findings of the study overall: Sorted-subset samples were not fully sequenced, rarefaction indicated.

The chain uses TRBV30 and TRBJ1-5; D unclear. The receptor was isolated from a man between 18 and 35 years old in good health. Some clones in this sample may be carry-over from other donors' samples. The sequencing input was naive CD4+ T cells from PBMCs. Stated subset: CD45RA+ positively selected. The CDR3 DNA reads as TGTGCCTGGTCCGGTCGGATGGGGCAGCCCCAGCATTTT. Translated, it gives CAWSGRMGQPQHF.